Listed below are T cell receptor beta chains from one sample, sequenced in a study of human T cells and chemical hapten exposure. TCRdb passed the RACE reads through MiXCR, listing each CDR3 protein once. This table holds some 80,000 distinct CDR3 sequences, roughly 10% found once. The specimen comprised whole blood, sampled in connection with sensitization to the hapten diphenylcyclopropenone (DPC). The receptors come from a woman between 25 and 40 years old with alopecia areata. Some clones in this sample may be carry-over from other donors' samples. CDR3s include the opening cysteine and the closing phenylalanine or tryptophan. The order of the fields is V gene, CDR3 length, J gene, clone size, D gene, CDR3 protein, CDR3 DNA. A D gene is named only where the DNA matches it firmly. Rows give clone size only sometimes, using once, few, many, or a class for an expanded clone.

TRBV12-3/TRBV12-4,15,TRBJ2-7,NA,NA,CASSSSLIRSYEQYF,TGTGCCAGCAGCTCCAGTCTCATACGGTCCTACGAGCAGTACTTC
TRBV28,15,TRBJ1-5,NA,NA,CASSLFRDVGQPQHF,TGTGCCAGCAGTTTGTTCAGGGATGTTGGTCAGCCCCAGCATTTT
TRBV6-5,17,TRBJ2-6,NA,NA,CASSYGTRLSGANVLTF,TGTGCCAGCAGTTACGGGACTCGCCTTTCTGGGGCCAACGTCCTGACTTTC
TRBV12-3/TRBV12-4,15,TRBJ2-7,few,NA,CASNVGQGVSYEQYF,TGTGCCAGCAACGTGGGGCAGGGTGTCTCCTACGAGCAGTACTTC
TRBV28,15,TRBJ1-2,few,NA,CASSPHGGVGYGYTF,TGTGCCAGCAGTCCACACGGGGGAGTAGGCTATGGCTACACCTTC
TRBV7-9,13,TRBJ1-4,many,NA,CASSLAGREKLFF,TGTGCCAGCAGCTTAGCCGGGCGCGAAAAACTGTTTTTT
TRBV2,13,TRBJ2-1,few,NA,CASSEGAPDEQFF,TGTGCCAGCAGTGAAGGGGCCCCGGATGAGCAGTTCTTC
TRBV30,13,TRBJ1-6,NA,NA,CAWRGYDNSPLHF,TGTGCCTGGAGGGGATACGATAATTCACCCCTCCACTTT
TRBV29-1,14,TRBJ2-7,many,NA,CSVVSRTGVGEQYF,TGCAGCGTCGTCTCCCGGACGGGGGTTGGGGAGCAGTACTTC
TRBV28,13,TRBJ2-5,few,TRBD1,CASTPGTAETQYF,TGTGCCAGCACCCCCGGGACAGCCGAGACCCAGTACTTC
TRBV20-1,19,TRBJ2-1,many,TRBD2,CSAREGGLAGISAYNEQFF,TGCAGTGCTAGAGAGGGAGGACTAGCGGGGATTTCGGCCTACAATGAGCAGTTCTTC
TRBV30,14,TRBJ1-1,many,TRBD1,CAWSSGQGNTEAFF,TGTGCCTGGAGCTCGGGACAGGGGAACACTGAAGCTTTCTTT
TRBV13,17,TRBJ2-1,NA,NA,CASSSQGGASSYNEQFF,TGTGCCAGCAGCTCTCAGGGGGGAGCCAGCTCCTACAATGAGCAGTTCTTC
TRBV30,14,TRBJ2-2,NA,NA,CAWSPRGRVGELFF,TGTGCCTGGAGTCCCCGAGGACGGGTCGGGGAGCTGTTTTTT
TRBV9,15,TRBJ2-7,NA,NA,CASSLLSGPTYEQYF,TGTGCCAGCAGCCTGCTCAGCGGCCCTACCTACGAGCAGTACTTC
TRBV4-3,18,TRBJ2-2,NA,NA,CASSQDLASQTNTGELFF,TGCGCCAGCAGCCAAGATCTAGCGTCGCAGACAAACACCGGGGAGCTGTTTTTT
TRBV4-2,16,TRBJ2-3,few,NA,CASSQESASVIGTQYF,TGTGCCAGCAGCCAAGAGTCGGCGTCCGTCATTGGTACGCAGTATTTT
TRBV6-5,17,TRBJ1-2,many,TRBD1,CASSIYGTGERRHGYTF,TGTGCCAGCAGCATATACGGGACAGGGGAAAGGAGGCATGGCTACACCTTC
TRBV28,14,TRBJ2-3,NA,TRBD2,CASSLGTSLDTQYF,TGTGCCAGCAGTTTGGGGACTAGCTTGGATACGCAGTATTTT
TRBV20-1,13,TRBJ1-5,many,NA,CSAPAPGNQPQHF,TGCAGTGCCCCCGCCCCGGGGAATCAGCCCCAGCATTTT
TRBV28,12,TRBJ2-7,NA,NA,CASSTQGHEQYF,TGCGCCAGCAGTACACAGGGCCACGAGCAGTACTTC
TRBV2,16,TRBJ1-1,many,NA,CASRPAVGRGNTEAFF,TGTGCCAGCAGGCCGGCAGTAGGTAGGGGGAACACTGAAGCTTTCTTT
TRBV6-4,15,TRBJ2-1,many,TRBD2,CASSLTSGSLNEQFF,TGTGCCAGCAGTCTCACTAGCGGGAGCCTCAATGAGCAGTTCTTC
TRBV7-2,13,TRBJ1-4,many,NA,CASSFGPHEKLFF,TGTGCCAGCAGCTTCGGACCTCATGAAAAACTGTTTTTT
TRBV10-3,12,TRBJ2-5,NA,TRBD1,CAIRDRGETQYF,TGTGCCATCAGGGACAGGGGAGAGACCCAGTACTTC
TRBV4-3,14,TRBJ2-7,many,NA,CASSQVLSSYEQYF,TGCGCCAGCAGCCAAGTCCTCAGCTCCTACGAGCAGTACTTC
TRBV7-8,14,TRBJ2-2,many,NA,CASSSQGMAGELFF,TGTGCCAGCAGCTCCCAAGGGATGGCCGGGGAGCTGTTTTTT
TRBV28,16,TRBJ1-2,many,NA,CASSDSGLGTGGGYTF,TGTGCCAGCAGTGACTCGGGCCTGGGTACGGGAGGTGGCTACACCTTC
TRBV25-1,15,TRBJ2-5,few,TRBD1,CASTPSAGGGETQYF,TGTGCCAGCACCCCCTCGGCAGGGGGCGGGGAGACCCAGTACTTC
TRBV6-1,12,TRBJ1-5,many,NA,CASGTWGQPQHF,TGTGCCAGCGGAACCTGGGGGCAGCCCCAGCATTTT
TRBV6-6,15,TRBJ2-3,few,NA,CASTPLADGTDTQYF,TGTGCCAGCACCCCGTTGGCGGATGGCACAGATACGCAGTATTTT
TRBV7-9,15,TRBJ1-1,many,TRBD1,CASSYWTGQNTEAFF,TGTGCCAGCAGCTATTGGACAGGACAGAACACTGAAGCTTTCTTT